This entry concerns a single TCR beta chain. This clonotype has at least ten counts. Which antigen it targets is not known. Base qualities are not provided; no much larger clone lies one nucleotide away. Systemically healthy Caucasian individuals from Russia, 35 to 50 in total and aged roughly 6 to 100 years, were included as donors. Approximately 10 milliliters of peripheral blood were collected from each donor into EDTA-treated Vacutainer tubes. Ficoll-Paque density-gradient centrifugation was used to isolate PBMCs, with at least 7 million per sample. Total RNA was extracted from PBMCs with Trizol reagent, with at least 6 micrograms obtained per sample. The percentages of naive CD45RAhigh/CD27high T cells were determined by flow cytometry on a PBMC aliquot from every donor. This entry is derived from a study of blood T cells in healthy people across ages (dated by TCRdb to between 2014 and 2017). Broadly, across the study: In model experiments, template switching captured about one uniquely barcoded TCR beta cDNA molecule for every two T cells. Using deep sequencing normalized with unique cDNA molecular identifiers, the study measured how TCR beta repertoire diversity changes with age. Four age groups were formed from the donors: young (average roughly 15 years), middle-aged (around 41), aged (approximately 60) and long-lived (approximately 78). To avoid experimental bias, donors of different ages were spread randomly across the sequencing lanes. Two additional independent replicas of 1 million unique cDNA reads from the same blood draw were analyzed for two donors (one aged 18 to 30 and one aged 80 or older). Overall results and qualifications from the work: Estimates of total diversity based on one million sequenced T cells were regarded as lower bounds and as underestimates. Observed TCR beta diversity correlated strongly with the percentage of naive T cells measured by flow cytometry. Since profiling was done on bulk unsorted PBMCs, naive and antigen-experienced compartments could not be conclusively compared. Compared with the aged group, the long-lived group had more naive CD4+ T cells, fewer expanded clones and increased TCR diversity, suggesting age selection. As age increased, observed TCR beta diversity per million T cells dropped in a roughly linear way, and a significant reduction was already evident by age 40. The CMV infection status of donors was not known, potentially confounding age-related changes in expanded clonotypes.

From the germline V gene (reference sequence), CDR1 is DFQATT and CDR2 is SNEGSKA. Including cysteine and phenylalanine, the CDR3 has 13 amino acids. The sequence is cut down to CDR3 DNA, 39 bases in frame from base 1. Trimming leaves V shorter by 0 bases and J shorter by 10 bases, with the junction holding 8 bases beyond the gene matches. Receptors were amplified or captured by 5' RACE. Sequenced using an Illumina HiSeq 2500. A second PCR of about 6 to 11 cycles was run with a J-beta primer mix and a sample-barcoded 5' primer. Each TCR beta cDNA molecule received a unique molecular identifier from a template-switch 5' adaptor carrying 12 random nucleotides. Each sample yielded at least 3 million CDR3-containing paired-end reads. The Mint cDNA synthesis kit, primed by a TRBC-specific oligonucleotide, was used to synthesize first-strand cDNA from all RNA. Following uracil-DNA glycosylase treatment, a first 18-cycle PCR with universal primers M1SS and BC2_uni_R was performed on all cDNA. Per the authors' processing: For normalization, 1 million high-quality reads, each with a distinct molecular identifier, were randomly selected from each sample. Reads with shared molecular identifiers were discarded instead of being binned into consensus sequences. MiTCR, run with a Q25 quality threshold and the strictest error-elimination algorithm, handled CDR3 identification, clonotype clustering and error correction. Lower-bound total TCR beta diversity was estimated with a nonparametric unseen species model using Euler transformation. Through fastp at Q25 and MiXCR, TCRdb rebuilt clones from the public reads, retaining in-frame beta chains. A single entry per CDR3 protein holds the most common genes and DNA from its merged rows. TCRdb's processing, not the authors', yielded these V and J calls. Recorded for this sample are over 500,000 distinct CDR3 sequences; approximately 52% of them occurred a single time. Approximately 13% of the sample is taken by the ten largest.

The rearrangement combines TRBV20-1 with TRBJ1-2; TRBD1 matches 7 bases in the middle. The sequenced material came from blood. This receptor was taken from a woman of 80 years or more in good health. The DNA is TGCAGTGCTAGAGATCAGGTGGGACAGACCTACACCTTC. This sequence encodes CSARDQVGQTYTF.